This TCR beta chain derives from a study of cytomegalovirus exposure and HLA in healthy donors. CDR3 length: 14 amino acids. The germline gives CDR1 PRHDT, CDR2 FYEKMQ (reference sequence). Trimming took 4 bases from V and 1 from J; bases not matched to a gene: 3. The data were produced by immunoSEQ multiplex PCR, yet TCRdb's version contains in-frame clones alone and is incomplete. The data contain 140,000 to 150,000 clones, roughly 92% of them singletons. This sequence originates from a man younger than 30 in good health and CMV-seronegative. The rearrangement links TRBV13 to TRBJ2-7; 8 bases match TRBD1. The specimen sequenced was PBMCs. CDR3 region: CASSSRDRSYEQYF. DNA for the CDR3: TGTGCCAGCAGCTCCCGGGACAGGTCCTACGAGCAGTACTTC.